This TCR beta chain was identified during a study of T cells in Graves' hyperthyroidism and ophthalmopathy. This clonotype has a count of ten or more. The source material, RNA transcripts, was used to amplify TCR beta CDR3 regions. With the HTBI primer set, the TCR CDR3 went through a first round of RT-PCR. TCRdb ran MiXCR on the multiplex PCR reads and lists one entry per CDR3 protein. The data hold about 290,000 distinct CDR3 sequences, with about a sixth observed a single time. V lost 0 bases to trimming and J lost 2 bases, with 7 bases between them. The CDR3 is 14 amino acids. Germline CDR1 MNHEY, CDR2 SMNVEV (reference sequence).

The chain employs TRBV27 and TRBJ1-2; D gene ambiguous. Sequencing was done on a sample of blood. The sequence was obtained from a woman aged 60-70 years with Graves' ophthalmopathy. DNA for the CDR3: TGTGCCAGCAGTTTATCATTAGGGAACTATGGCTACACCTTC. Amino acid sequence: CASSLSLGNYGYTF.